Detailed here is one T cell receptor beta chain. Its antigen is still unknown. The sample holds no much larger clone one base away, and base qualities are not on file. The sequencer was an Illumina MiSeq. TCRdb reprocessing: public reads trimmed at Q25 with fastp, clones called with MiXCR, in-frame beta chains kept. Under each unique CDR3 protein, matching rows form one entry showing the most common genes and DNA. The sample contains 90,000 to 100,000 distinct CDR3 sequences, roughly 31% of them found a single time. 2% to 2.5% of the sample lies in the top ten. The data stem from a study of type 1 regulatory T cells (dated by TCRdb to the early 2020s). About the study as a whole: The study characterized an in vitro protocol that generated a Tr1-enriched, alloantigen-specific CD4 T cell product named T-allo10. T-allo10 was under clinical evaluation in patients with hematological malignancies receiving allogeneic hematopoietic stem cell transplantation.

From a lookup of the germline V gene (reference sequence), CDR1 and CDR2 are MNHNY and SVGAGI. The CDR3 starts with the cysteine, ends with the phenylalanine, and has 12 residues. The only DNA kept is the CDR3, 36 bases in frame from the first base. V loses 7 bases of germline sequence and J loses 3 bases, and the interval between the two ends is 10 bases. This TCR came from a human donor in good health. The sample was CD4+ T cells, either the whole sample or a sorted fraction (not recorded which). Recombination joined TRBV6-6 with TRBJ2-7, with the D gene too uncertain to name. The CDR3 protein sequence reads: CASNKNGYEQYF. The bases read TGTGCCAGCAATAAAAACGGCTACGAGCAGTACTTC.